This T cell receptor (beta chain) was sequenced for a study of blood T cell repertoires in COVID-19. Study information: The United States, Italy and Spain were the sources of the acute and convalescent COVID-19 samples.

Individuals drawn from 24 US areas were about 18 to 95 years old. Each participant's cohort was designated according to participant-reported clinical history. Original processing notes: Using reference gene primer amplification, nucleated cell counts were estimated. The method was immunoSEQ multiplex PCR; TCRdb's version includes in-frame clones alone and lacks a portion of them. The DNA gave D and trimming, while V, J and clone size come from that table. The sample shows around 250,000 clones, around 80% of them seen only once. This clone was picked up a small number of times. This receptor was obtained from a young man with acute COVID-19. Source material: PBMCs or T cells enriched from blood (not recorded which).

The DNA for the CDR3 is TGTGCCAGCAGCCGCGGGACAGGGGACCTAGGCGGCTACACCTTC. Translating it yields CASSRGTGDLGGYTF. The chain has TRBV28 and TRBJ1-2; TRBD1 matches at 10 bases. V gave up 6 bases and J gave up 8 bases; unmatched junction bases: 12. The CDR3 runs to 15 residues. CDR1 and CDR2 (germline): MDHEN, SYDVKM.